Listed here is a single TCR beta chain. The CDR3 is made up of 14 amino acids. CDR1 and CDR2 from the germline V gene are LGHNA and YSLEER. The V end was cut by 4 bases, the J end by 2 bases, with 12 bases between. PCR involved 60 Vbeta and 13 Jbeta primers. Sequenced by immunoSEQ multiplex PCR; TCRdb stores in-frame clones only, minus some. The data contain around 88,000 clones, roughly 70% of them singletons. The data originate from a study of cytomegalovirus exposure and HLA in healthy donors. This TCR came from a male donor in good health and CMV-seronegative. The chain couples TRBV4-3 to TRBJ2-7; D remains ambiguous. The source material was PBMCs. The CDR3 loop reads CASSRLLQTYEQYF. The DNA of the CDR3 is TGCGCCAGCAGCCGCCTTCTACAGACCTACGAGCAGTACTTC.